This T cell receptor beta chain was documented in a study of blood T cell repertoires in COVID-19. Whole-study context: Samples representing acute and convalescent COVID-19 were sourced from the United States, Italy and Spain. The cDNA or gDNA used as material had been derived from T cells, B-cell-depleted T cells, or PBMCs.

Participants' reported clinical history set cohort assignment. Each recovered donor of Cohort 3 presented with two negative PCRs, clearance, or symptom resolution. Clones were sequenced by immunoSEQ multiplex PCR, and TCRdb holds only the in-frame ones, with some missing. The table lists more than 250,000 clones, 70% to 90% of them singletons. The CDR3 runs 13 residues. The chain links TRBV21-1 to TRBJ2-5; the table assigns TRBD1, which was not confirmed against the DNA. TRBV21-1 is labeled a pseudogene. This TCR came from a woman aged 40-49 years who had recovered from COVID-19. Sequencing input: PBMCs or T cells enriched from blood (not recorded which). The CDR3 nucleotides are TGTGCCAGCAGCTGGACAGCGGAGGAGACCCAGTACTTC. The encoded protein is CASSWTAEETQYF.